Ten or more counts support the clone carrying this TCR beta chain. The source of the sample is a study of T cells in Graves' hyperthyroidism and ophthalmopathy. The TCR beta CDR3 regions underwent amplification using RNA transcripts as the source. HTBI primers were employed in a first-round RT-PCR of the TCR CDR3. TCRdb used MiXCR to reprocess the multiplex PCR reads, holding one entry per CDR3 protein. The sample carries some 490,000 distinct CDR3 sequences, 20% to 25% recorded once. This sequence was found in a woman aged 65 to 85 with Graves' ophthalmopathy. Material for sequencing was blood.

CDR3 nucleotides: TGTGCCAGCACCTTTGAAGTCCTCAGCAATGAGCAGTTCTTC. It encodes CASTFEVLSNEQFF. The V gene is TRBV2, the J gene TRBJ2-1; D unclear. Germline V gives CDR1 SNHLY, CDR2 FYNNEI. V was pared by 7 bases and J by 6 bases, with 16 bases between. The CDR3 extends over 14 amino acids.